This T cell receptor beta chain is drawn from a study of OX40 agonist ivuxolimab in advanced cancers. People who had autoimmune disease history or systemic immunosuppression were excluded. This table comes from immunoSEQ multiplex PCR, and its TCRdb copy is limited to in-frame clones, with some not included. The table records around 94,000 clones, around 86% of them present only once. The CDR3 length is 15 residues. CDR1 and CDR2 (germline): SGHDT, YYEEEE. Losses at the gene ends were 4 bases for V and 6 bases for J; bases not matched to a gene: 11. The source of this sequence is an adult with an advanced solid tumor such as melanoma, head and neck, liver or kidney cancer. This chain connects TRBV5-6 to TRBJ1-2; 8 bases match TRBD1. This specimen consisted of CD4+ or CD8+ T cells sorted from blood, obtained in a trial of the OX40 agonist ivuxolimab. CDR3: CASSRPTGAADGYTF. CDR3 sequence (DNA): TGTGCCAGCAGCCGGCCGACAGGGGCGGCGGATGGCTACACCTTC.